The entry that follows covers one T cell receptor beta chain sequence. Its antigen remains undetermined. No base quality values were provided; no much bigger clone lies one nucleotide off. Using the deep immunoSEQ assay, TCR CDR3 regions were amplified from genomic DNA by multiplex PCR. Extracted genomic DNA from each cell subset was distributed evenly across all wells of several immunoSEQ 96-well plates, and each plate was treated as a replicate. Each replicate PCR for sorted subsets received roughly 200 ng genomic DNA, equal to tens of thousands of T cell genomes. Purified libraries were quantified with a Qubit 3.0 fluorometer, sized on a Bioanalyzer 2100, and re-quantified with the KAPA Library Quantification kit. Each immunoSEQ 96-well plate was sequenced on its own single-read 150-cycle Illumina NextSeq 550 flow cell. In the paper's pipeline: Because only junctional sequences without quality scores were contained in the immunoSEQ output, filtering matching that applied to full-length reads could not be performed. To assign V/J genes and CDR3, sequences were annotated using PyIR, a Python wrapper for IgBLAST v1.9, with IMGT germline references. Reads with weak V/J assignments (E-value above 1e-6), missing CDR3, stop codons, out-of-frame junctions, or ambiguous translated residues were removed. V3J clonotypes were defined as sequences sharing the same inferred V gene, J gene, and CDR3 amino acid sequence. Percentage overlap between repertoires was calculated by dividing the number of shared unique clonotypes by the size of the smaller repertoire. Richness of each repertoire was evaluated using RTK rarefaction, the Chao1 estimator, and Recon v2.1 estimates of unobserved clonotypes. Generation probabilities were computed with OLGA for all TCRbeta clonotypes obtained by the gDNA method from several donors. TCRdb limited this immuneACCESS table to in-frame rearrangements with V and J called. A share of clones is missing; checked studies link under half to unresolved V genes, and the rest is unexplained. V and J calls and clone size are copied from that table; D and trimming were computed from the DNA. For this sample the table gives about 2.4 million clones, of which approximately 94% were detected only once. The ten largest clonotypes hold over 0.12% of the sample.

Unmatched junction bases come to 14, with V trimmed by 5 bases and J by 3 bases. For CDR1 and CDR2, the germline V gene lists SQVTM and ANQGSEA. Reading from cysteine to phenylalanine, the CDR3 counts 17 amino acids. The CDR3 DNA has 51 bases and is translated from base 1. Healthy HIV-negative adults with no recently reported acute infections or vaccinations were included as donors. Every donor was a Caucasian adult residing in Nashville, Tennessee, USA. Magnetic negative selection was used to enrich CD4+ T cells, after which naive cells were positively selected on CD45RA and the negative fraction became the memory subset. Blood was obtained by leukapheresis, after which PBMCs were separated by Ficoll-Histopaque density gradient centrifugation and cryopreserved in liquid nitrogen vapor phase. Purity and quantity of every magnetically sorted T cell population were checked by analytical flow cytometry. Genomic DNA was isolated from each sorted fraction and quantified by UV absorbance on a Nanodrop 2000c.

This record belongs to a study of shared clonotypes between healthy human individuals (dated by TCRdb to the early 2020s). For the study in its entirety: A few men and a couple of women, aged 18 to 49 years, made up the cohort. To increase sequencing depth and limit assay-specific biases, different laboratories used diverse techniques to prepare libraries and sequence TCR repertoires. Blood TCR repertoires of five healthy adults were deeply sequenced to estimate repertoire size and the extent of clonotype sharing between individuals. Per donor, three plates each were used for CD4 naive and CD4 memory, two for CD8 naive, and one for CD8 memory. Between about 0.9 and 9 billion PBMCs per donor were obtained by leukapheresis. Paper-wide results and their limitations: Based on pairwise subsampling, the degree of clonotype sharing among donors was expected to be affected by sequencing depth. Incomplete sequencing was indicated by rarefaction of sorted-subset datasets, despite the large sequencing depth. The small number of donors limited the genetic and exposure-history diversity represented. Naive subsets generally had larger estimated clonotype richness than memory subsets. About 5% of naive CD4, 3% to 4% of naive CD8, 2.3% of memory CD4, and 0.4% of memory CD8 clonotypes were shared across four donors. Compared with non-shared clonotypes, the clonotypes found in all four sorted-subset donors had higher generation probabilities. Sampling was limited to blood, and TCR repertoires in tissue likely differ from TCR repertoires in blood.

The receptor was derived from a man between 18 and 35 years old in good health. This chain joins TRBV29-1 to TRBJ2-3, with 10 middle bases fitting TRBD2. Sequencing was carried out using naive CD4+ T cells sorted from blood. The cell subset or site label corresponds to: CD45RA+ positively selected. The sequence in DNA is TGCAGCGTTAGGGAGCGGGAGGGCCGGGAGGAAACAGATACGCAGTATTTT. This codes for CSVREREGREETDTQYF.